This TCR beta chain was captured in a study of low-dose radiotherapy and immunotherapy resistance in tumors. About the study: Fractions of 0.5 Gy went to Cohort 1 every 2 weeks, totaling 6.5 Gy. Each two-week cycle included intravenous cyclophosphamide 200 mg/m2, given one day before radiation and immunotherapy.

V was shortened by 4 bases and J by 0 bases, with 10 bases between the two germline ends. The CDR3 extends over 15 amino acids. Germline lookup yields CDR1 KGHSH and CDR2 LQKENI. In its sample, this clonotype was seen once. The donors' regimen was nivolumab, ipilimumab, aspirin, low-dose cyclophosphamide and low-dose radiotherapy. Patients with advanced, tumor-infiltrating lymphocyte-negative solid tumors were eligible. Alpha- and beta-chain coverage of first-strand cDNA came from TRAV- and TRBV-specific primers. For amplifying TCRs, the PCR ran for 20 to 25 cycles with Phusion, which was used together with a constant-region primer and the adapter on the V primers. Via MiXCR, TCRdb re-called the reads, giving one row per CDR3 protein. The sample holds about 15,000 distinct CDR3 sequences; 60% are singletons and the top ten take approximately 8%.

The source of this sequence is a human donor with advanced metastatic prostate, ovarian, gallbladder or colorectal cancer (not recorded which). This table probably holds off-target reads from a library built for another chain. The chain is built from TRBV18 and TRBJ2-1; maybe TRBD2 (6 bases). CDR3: CASSRGESSYNEQFF. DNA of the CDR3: TGTGCCAGCTCACGCGGGGAAAGCTCCTACAATGAGCAGTTCTTC.